Each of the 12 T cell receptor beta chains below was sequenced from the same sample in a study of shared clonotypes between healthy human individuals. Sequenced by immunoSEQ multiplex PCR; TCRdb stores in-frame clones only, minus some. Of about 460,000 clones in the sample, roughly 80% were seen once. Sequences were obtained from PBMCs. The receptors shown here come from a woman aged 40 to 50 in good health. Some clones in this sample may be carry-over from other donors' samples.

The CDR3 loop reads CASAILAGRADTQYF. CDR3 sequence (DNA): TGCGCCAGCGCGATACTAGCGGGAAGGGCAGATACGCAGTATTTT. The genes are TRBV10-2 and TRBJ2-3, with 10 bases fitting TRBD2. V dropped 8 bases and J dropped 4; count of bases not matched to a gene: 9. Germline V gene lookup returns CDR1 WSHSY and CDR2 SAAADI. The CDR3 covers 15 residues.

The chain recombines TRBV7-3 with TRBJ2-1; D is possibly TRBD1 (6 bases). Germline assignment: CDR1 SGHTA and CDR2 FQGTGA. The CDR3 has 13 amino acids. Trimming shortened V by 2 bases and J by 12 bases, and 14 bases separated the two germline ends. The CDR3 loop reads CASSLANTGWQFF. CDR3 bases: TGTGCCAGCAGCTTAGCCAACACAGGGTGGCAGTTCTTC.

V and J are TRBV28 and TRBJ2-7; 10 bases agree with TRBD1. Unmatched junction bases numbered 11, after V lost 5 bases and J lost 1 base. The V gene's germline CDR1 is MDHEN and CDR2 SYDVKM. This CDR3 is 17 amino acids long. CDR3 nucleotide sequence: TGTGCCAGCAGTCCACCCGCGGGACAGGGGATTTCCTACGAGCAGTACTTC. Amino acid sequence: CASSPPAGQGISYEQYF.

This chain connects TRBV7-9 to TRBJ2-5, with 8 positions matching TRBD2. The CDR3 spans 12 residues. CDR1 and CDR2 from the germline V gene are SEHNR and FQNEAQ (reference sequence). Trimming removed 5 bases from V and 13 bases from J; junction bases left unmatched: 9. The CDR3 spells CASSPSGLGPYF. The CDR3 DNA is TGTGCCAGCAGCCCCTCGGGACTAGGTCCGTACTTC.

The chain combines TRBV10-3 with TRBJ2-7; 8 positions agree with TRBD1. Germline-derived CDR1 and CDR2 are ENHRY and SYGVKD. The CDR3 contains 13 residues. The J segment lost 6 bases and the V segment lost 10 bases, leaving 11 bases of the junction unmatched. The CDR3 region is CATMGQDAGEQYF. CDR3 bases: TGTGCCACGATGGGACAGGACGCGGGCGAGCAGTACTTC.

This clone was picked up a small number of times. Other DNA sequences in this specimen translate into the identical CDR3. The J gene is TRBJ1-5, the V gene TRBV29-1; TRBD1 might be the D (6 bases). Per the germline V gene, CDR1 is SQVTM and CDR2 is ANQGSEA. This CDR3 contains 15 residues. The V end was cut by 8 bases, the J end by 0 bases, with 17 bases between. The CDR3: CSTRGIEYSNQPQHF. The CDR3 DNA reads as TGCAGCACCAGGGGAATAGAGTATAGCAATCAGCCCCAGCATTTT.

This sequence joins TRBV19 and TRBJ2-5; no reliable D call. V lost 3 bases, J lost 2 bases, and 16 bases lay in between. Germline CDR1 is LNHDA and CDR2 is SQIVND (reference sequence). This CDR3 is built from 16 residues. In nucleotides, the CDR3 is TGTGCCAGTAGTATTGGCTGGGAAGGCGGTCAAGAGACCCAGTACTTC. Its protein product is CASSIGWEGGQETQYF.

In nucleotides, the CDR3 is TGTGCCAGCAGCAAGGGACAGACCTACAATGAGCAGTTCTTC. Translated: CASSKGQTYNEQFF. The gene calls are TRBV14 and TRBJ2-1; 7 positions match TRBD1. The CDR3 runs 14 residues. Germline V gene data show CDR1 as SGHDN and CDR2 as FVKESK. Unmatched junction bases numbered 3, after V lost 5 bases and J lost 2 bases.

Details on this clone: This likely reflects a read error, since a far larger clone is one base away. The CDR3 loop is CASNQDFGDRDYGYTF. In DNA, the CDR3 is TGTGCCAGCAACCAAGACTTTGGGGACAGGGATTATGGCTACACCTTC. This chain links TRBV4-2 with TRBJ1-2; 9 bases align to TRBD1. The CDR3 is made up of 16 amino acids. Germline lookup yields CDR1 LGHNA and CDR2 YNFKEQ.

This clone appeared many times. The chain employs TRBV9 and TRBJ2-2; the D call may be TRBD1 or TRBD2 (5 bases each). The CDR3 is made up of 15 amino acids. Trimming removed 0 bases from V and 4 bases from J, with 10 bases in between. Germline values: CDR1 SGDLS, CDR2 YYNGEE. The CDR3: CASSVVGGGTGELFF. DNA of the CDR3: TGTGCCAGCAGCGTAGTTGGTGGGGGCACCGGGGAGCTGTTTTTT.

The CDR3 coding sequence is TGTGCCAGCAGCAAATCGGACAGACAGCCCCAGCATTTT. It translates to CASSKSDRQPQHF. V gene TRBV11-2 combines with J gene TRBJ1-5; D might be TRBD1 (6 bases). Germline CDR1 and CDR2: SGHAT and FQNNGV. CDR3 length: 13 amino acids. V shed 5 bases and J shed 7 bases, with 12 bases lying between them.

The rearrangement joins TRBV5-1 to TRBJ2-1, with 8 bases identical to TRBD1. After removal of 4 bases from V and 1 base from J, the junction contained 4 bases not matched to a gene. CDR3 size: 15 residues. The germline V gene has CDR1 SGHRS and CDR2 YFSETQ. CDR3 nucleotides: TGCGCCAGCAGCCCGGACAGGGTATCCTACAATGAGCAGTTCTTC. This codes for CASSPDRVSYNEQFF. The full variable domain, rest sourced from reference TRBV5-1 and TRBJ2-1, is KAGVTQTPRYLIKTRGQQVTLSCSPISGHRSVSWYQQTPGQGLQFLFEYFSETQRNKGNFPGRFSGRQFSNSRSEMNVSTLELGDSALYLCASSPDRVSYNEQFFGPGTRLTVL.